This T cell receptor (beta chain) was obtained from a study of T cell responses to AZD1222 COVID-19 vaccine. The study's findings and limits: Nearly half of the spike-specific TCRs reportedly recognize variant regions that carry no mutations. Repertoires were sampled only after the peak T cell response. It was only 6 or 7 AZD1222 recipients who were seropositive at baseline. Donor demographics were predominantly white British with a female majority; clonal diversity may be underestimated.

As for this clone: Antigen unknown.

Data came from immunoSEQ multiplex PCR; TCRdb stores just in-frame clones and leaves some out. This table holds around 160,000 clones, roughly four fifths found once. The CDR3 is 16 amino acids. Trimming shortened V by 8 bases and J by 0 bases, and 16 bases separated the two germline ends. From germline, CDR1 is SNHLY and CDR2 FYNNEI. The receptor's source is an adult in good health. This chain joins TRBV2 and TRBJ1-4; D uncertain. The specimen was peripheral blood, collected on day 0 of MenACWY control vaccination. The CDR3 sequence is CASDRDTGTTNEKLFF. CDR3 DNA sequence: TGTGCCAGCGATCGGGATACGGGCACAACTAATGAAAAACTGTTTTTT.